These 21 T cell receptor beta chains originate from one sample sequenced in a study of CD4 T cells in relation to SARS-CoV-2 and coronaviruses. Before the COVID-19 pandemic, during about 2010-2018, CD4+ T cells were taken from unexposed donors. The cells were cultured for over eight days before CD4+ T cells were isolated. Profiling relied on immunoSEQ multiplex PCR, and the TCRdb table lists in-frame clones only, not all of them. The table shows approximately 27,000 clones, with 75% occurring only once. Their antigens remain unidentified. Sequenced sample: CD4+ T cells from PBMCs, cultured in vitro. The receptor source for this set is a human donor in good health.

The J gene is TRBJ2-1, the V gene TRBV7-2, with TRBD1 identical over 9 bases. V lost 6 bases, J lost 15 bases, and 9 bases stayed unmatched. The CDR3 extends over 12 amino acids. CDR1 and CDR2 from the germline V gene are SGHTA and FQGNSA. The CDR3 sequence: CASSSGQGGAFF. CDR3 nucleotides: TGTGCCAGCAGTTCGGGACAGGGTGGGGCGTTCTTC.

This clone was observed a few times. The J gene is TRBJ2-3, the V gene TRBV11-2, with D unclear. There are 12 residues in the CDR3. V lost 3 bases and J 5 bases, leaving 6 bases between the germline ends. CDR1 is SGHAT, CDR2 FQNNGV, per germline. The CDR3 nucleotides read TGTGCCAGCAGCTTTCTACAAGATACGCAGTATTTT. Translated: CASSFLQDTQYF. The full variable domain, with the rest looked up from reference TRBV11-2 and TRBJ2-3, is EAGVAQSPRYKIIEKRQSVAFWCNPISGHATLYWYQQILGQGPKLLIQFQNNGVVDDSQLPKDRFSAERLKGVDSTLKIQPAKLEDSAVYLCASSFLQDTQYFGPGTRLTVL.

This chain joins TRBV6-5 and TRBJ2-7; 10 positions agree with TRBD1. V dropped 2 bases and J dropped 9; count of bases not matched to a gene: 4. The length of the CDR3 is 13 residues. The V gene's germline CDR1 is MNHEY and CDR2 SVGAGI. The CDR3 region is CASSYGTGDRQYF. Here the CDR3 DNA reads TGTGCCAGCAGTTACGGGACAGGGGATAGGCAGTACTTC.

The rearrangement joins TRBV3-1 (or the pseudogene TRBV3-2) to TRBJ2-3, with 15 nucleotides matching TRBD2. V was clipped by 6 bases and J by 3 bases; unmatched bases: 4. The CDR3 consists of 16 residues. Germline V gives CDR1 LGHDT, CDR2 YNNKEL (reference sequence). This CDR3 reads CASSRTSGGGTDTQYF. The CDR3 coding sequence is TGTGCCAGCAGTCGGACTAGCGGGGGGGGGACAGATACGCAGTATTTT.

The chain joins TRBV7-2 to TRBJ2-3, with 12 bases aligning to TRBD2. V trimming: 1 base; J trimming: 4 bases; junction bases outside the gene matches: 0. The length of the CDR3 is 15 residues. Germline assignment: CDR1 SGHTA and CDR2 FQGNSA. The CDR3 spells CASSLGLAGADTQYF. DNA of the CDR3: TGTGCCAGCAGCTTAGGACTAGCGGGAGCAGATACGCAGTATTTT.

This chain uses TRBV7-2 with TRBJ2-3; TRBD2 matches at 13 bases. V was pared by 5 bases and J by 5 bases, with 7 bases of the junction left unmatched. CDR3 size: 16 residues. Germline V lookup: CDR1 SGHTA, CDR2 FQGNSA. CDR3 loop: CASSHSGLAGRDTQYF. The CDR3 bases are TGTGCCAGCAGCCACTCGGGACTAGCGGGGAGAGATACGCAGTATTTT.

This clone occurred a few times. The chain carries TRBV6-2 or TRBV6-3 and TRBJ2-3; 7 bases map to TRBD2. The trim removed 6 bases at V and 7 bases at J, leaving 16 bases unmatched. The CDR3 is made up of 16 amino acids. Germline V gene sequence: CDR1 MNHEY, CDR2 SVGEGT. CDR3 DNA sequence: TGTGCCAGCAGCGCTACCGGGACTACACGTCGGAATACGCAGTATTTT. Amino acid sequence: CASSATGTTRRNTQYF.

The chain combines TRBV9 with TRBJ2-7; 8 bases agree with TRBD2. The CDR3 is made up of 14 amino acids. Losses at the gene ends were 0 bases for V and 5 bases for J; bases not matched to a gene: 4. The germline gives CDR1 SGDLS, CDR2 YYNGEE. DNA of the CDR3: TGTGCCAGCAGCGTAGGGGTTAGCGGGAACGAGCAGTACTTC. Its protein product is CASSVGVSGNEQYF. Filled out from reference TRBV9 and TRBJ2-7, the complete variable domain reads DSGVTQTPKHLITATGQRVTLRCSPRSGDLSVYWYQQSLDQGLQFLIQYYNGEERAKGNILERFSAQQFPDLHSELNLSSLELGDSALYFCASSVGVSGNEQYFGPGTRLTVT.

This rearrangement joins TRBV6-5 to TRBJ2-1; 10 bases match TRBD1. Germline CDR1 reads MNHEY; CDR2 reads SVGAGI. J was trimmed by 8 bases and V by 6 bases; bases with no gene match: 7. The CDR3 loop spans 14 amino acids. Written as DNA, the CDR3 is TGTGCCAGCAGAGTGAGACAGGGGGCAGATGAGCAGTTCTTC. It encodes CASRVRQGADEQFF.

This clone was detected only a few times. V gene TRBV18 combines with J gene TRBJ1-1; the D gene is possibly TRBD1 (6 bases). Trimming took off 4 bases at V and 4 bases at J, with 22 bases between the two ends. This CDR3 comprises 17 residues. Germline-derived CDR1 and CDR2 are KGHSH and LQKENI. The CDR3 region is CASSLLSAGEVGTEAFF. In DNA, the CDR3 is TGTGCCAGCTCACTCCTGTCGGCAGGGGAAGTTGGCACTGAAGCTTTCTTT.

The table lists this clone with a few counts. The chain recombines TRBV5-1 with TRBJ1-1; TRBD1 agrees at 8 bases. Germline CDR1 SGHRS, CDR2 YFSETQ. The CDR3 has 15 amino acids. V shed 4 bases and J 3 bases; nucleotides not matched to a gene: 8. The CDR3 DNA sequence: TGCGCCAGCAGCATCCGACAGGGGAGAGACACTGAAGCTTTCTTT. Protein: CASSIRQGRDTEAFF.

This clone was counted a few times. CDR3 bases: TGCGCCAGCAGCCAAGAGGACGGAACCTATGGCTACACCTTC. It codes for CASSQEDGTYGYTF. The chain couples TRBV4-3 to TRBJ1-2; D gene unclear. The CDR3 length is 14 residues. Looked up from germline, CDR1 is LGHNA and CDR2 is YSLEER. The ends were cut back, 0 bases at V and 4 bases at J, with 9 bases in the middle.

The chain combines TRBV6-6 with TRBJ2-3; 9 nucleotides line up with TRBD2. V dropped 2 bases and J dropped 6; count of bases not matched to a gene: 9. The CDR3 runs 16 residues. Germline loops: CDR1 MNHNY, CDR2 SVGAGI (reference sequence). The CDR3 nucleotides read TGTGCCAGCAGTTACGGCCAGCGGGGGGACCTGGATACGCAGTATTTT. This codes for CASSYGQRGDLDTQYF.

CDR3 in DNA: TGTGCCAGCAGTACCGGGACTAGCCTCACAGATACGCAGTATTTT. It translates to CASSTGTSLTDTQYF. This chain links TRBV7-2 with TRBJ2-3; the match to TRBD2 covers 9 bases. Germline V CDR1 and CDR2: SGHTA, FQGNSA. The CDR3 totals 15 residues. V trimming: 6 bases; J trimming: 2 bases; junction bases outside the gene matches: 6.

This clone was counted between two and nine times. The chain combines TRBV6-6 with TRBJ1-2, with D possibly TRBD1 on 5 matching bases. The CDR3 sequence is 13 residues long. V lost 4 bases, J lost 1 base, and 7 bases lay in between. CDR1 is MNHNY, CDR2 SVGAGI, per germline (reference sequence). In DNA, the CDR3 is TGTGCCAGCAGTTCACAGGTTAACTATGGCTACACCTTC. It translates to CASSSQVNYGYTF.

This clone was detected only a few times. V is TRBV18 and J is TRBJ2-5; perhaps TRBD1 as D (5 bases). Germline V gives CDR1 KGHSH, CDR2 LQKENI. CDR3 length: 12 residues. The V gene lost 6 bases and the J gene lost 3 bases, with 8 bases spanning the gap. DNA of the CDR3: TGTGCCAGCTCGGGGCGGAAAGAGACCCAGTACTTC. Its protein product is CASSGRKETQYF.

Concerning this clone: The identical CDR3 is also encoded by other nucleotide sequences in the sample. The V gene is TRBV19, the J gene TRBJ1-1; TRBD1 agrees at 8 bases. Per the germline V gene, CDR1 is LNHDA and CDR2 is SQIVND (reference sequence). J was trimmed by 1 base and V by 2 bases; bases with no gene match: 0. The CDR3 is made up of 14 amino acids. DNA for the CDR3: TGTGCCAGTAGTATACAGGGGGCGAACACTGAAGCTTTCTTT. Translation: CASSIQGANTEAFF.

The count of this clone is one. This chain connects TRBV9 to TRBJ2-1; possibly TRBD2 for D (6 bases). The CDR3 contains 16 residues. V was pared by 4 bases and J by 4 bases, with 18 bases between. Germline V gene sequence: CDR1 SGDLS, CDR2 YYNGEE. This chain's CDR3 is CASSLMGDGGYNEQFF. The CDR3 nucleotides read TGTGCCAGCAGCCTCATGGGGGACGGAGGGTACAATGAGCAGTTCTTC.

This chain connects TRBV4-3 to TRBJ2-1; possibly TRBD2 for D (6 bases). The CDR3 loop spans 13 amino acids. V lost 1 base and J lost 8, with 9 bases in between. Germline CDR1 is LGHNA and CDR2 is YSLEER. The CDR3 is CASSQGQRDEQFF. DNA for the CDR3: TGCGCCAGCAGCCAAGGTCAGCGGGATGAGCAGTTCTTC.

This chain uses TRBV19 with TRBJ2-1, with D possibly matching TRBD1 (6 bases). Trimming removed 5 bases from V and 2 bases from J, with 16 bases in between. In germline, CDR1 is LNHDA, CDR2 SQIVND (reference sequence). This CDR3 has 16 residues. CDR3 in amino acids: CASSSTGKAPYNEQFF. The CDR3 DNA reads as TGTGCCAGTAGTTCAACAGGGAAAGCCCCCTACAATGAGCAGTTCTTC.

The CDR3, as DNA: TGTGCCAGCAATCCCAGCGGGACCGGGGAGCTGTTTTTT. Amino acids: CASNPSGTGELFF. V gene TRBV2 combines with J gene TRBJ2-2, with D possibly matching TRBD2 (6 bases). V lost 7 bases and J 5 bases, leaving 11 bases between the germline ends. The germline CDR1 and CDR2 sequences are SNHLY and FYNNEI. The CDR3 has 13 residues.